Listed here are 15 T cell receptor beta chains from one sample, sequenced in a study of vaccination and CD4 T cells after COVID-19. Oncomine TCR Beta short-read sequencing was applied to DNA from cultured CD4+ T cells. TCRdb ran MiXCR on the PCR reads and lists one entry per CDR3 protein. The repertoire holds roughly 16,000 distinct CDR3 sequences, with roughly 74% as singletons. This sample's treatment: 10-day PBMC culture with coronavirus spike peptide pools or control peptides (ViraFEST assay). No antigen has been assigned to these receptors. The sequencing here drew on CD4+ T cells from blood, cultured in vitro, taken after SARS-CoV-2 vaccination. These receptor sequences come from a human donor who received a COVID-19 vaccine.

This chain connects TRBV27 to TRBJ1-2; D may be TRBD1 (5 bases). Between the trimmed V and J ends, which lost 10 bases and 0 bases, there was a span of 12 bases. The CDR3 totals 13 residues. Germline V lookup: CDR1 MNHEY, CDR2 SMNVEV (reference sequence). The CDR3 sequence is CATGTGANYGYTF. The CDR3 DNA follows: TGTGCCACCGGGACTGGAGCTAACTATGGCTACACCTTC.

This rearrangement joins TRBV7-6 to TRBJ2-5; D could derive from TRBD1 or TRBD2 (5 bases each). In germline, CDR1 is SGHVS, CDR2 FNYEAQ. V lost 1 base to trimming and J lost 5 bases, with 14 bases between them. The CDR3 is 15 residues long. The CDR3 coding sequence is TGTGCCAGCAGCTTAGACCGGGACGCAGGGGAGACCCAGTACTTC. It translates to CASSLDRDAGETQYF.

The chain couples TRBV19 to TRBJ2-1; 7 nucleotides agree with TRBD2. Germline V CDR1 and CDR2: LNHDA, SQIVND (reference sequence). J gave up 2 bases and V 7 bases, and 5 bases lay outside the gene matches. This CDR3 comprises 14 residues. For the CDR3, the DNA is TGTGCCAGTACCAAGCGGGGTACCTACAATGAGCAGTTCTTC. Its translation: CASTKRGTYNEQFF.

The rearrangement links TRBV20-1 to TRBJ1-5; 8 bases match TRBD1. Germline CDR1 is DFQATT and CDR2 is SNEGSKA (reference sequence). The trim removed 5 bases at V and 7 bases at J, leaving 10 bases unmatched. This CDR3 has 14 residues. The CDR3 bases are TGCAGTGCTCGCAGGACAGGGAGTGGACAGCCCCAGCATTTT. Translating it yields CSARRTGSGQPQHF.

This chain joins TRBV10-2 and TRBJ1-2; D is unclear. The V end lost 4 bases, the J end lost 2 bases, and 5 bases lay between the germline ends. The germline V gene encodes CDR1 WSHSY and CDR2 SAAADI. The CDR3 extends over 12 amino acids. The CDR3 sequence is CASSVDNYGYTF. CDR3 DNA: TGCGCCAGCAGTGTTGACAACTATGGCTACACCTTC.

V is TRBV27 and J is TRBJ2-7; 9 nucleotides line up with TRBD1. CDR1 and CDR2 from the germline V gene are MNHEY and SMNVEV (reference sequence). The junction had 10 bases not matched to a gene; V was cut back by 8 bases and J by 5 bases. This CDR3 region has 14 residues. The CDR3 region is CASGRDRASDEQYF. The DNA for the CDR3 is TGTGCCAGCGGCCGGGACAGGGCTTCGGACGAGCAGTACTTC.

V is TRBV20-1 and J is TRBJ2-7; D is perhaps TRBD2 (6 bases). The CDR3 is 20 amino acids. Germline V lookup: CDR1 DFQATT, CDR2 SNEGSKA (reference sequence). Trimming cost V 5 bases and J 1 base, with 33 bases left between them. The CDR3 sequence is CSALRPPGGYIEICSYEQYF. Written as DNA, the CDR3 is TGCAGTGCTCTCCGCCCCCCTGGAGGGTACATAGAGATCTGTTCCTACGAGCAGTACTTC.

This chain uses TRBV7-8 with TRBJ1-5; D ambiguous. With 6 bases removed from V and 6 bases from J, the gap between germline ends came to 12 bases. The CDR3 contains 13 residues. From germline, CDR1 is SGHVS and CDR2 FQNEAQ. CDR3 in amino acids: CASRRAPPQPQHF. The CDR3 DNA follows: TGTGCCAGCAGGCGGGCCCCGCCTCAGCCCCAGCATTTT.

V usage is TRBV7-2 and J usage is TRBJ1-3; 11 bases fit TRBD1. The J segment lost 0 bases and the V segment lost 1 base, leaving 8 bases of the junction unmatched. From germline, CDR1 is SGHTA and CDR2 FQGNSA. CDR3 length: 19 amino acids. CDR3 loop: CASSLDFPGQGASGNTIYF. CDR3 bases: TGTGCCAGCAGCTTAGATTTCCCCGGACAGGGGGCCTCTGGAAACACCATATATTTT.

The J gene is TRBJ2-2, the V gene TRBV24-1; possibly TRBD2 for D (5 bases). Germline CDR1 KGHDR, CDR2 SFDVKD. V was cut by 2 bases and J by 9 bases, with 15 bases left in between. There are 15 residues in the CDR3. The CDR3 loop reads CATSDSQRVSRELFF. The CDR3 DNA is TGTGCCACCAGTGATTCCCAGAGGGTATCTCGGGAGCTGTTTTTT.

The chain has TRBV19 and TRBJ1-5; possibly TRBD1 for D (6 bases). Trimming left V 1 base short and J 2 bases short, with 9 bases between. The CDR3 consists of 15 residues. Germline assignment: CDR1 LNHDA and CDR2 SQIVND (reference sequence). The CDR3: CASSIGAGGNQPQHF. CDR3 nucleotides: TGTGCCAGTAGTATAGGGGCAGGGGGCAATCAGCCCCAGCATTTT.

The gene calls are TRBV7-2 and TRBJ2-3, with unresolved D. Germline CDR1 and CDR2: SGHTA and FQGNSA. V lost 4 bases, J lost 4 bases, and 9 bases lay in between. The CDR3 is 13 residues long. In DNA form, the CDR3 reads TGTGCCAGCAGCTCAAATTGGGCAGATACGCAGTATTTT. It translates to CASSSNWADTQYF.

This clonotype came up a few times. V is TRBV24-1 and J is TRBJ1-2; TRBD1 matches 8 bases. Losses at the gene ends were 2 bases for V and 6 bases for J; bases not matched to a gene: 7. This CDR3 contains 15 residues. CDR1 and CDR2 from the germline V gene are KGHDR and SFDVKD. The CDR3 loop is CATSDSQGAANGYTF. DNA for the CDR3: TGTGCCACCAGTGATTCCCAGGGGGCGGCCAATGGCTACACCTTC.

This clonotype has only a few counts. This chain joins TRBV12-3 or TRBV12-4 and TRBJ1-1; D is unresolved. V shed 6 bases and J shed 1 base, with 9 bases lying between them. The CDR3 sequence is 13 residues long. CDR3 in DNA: TGTGCCAGCAGCGGACGGCCGAACACTGAAGCTTTCTTT. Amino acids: CASSGRPNTEAFF.

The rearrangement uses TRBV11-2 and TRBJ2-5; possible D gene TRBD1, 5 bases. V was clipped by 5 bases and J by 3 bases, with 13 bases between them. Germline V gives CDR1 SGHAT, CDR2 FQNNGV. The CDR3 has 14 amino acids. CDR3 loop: CASSPTPREETQYF. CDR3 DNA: TGTGCCAGCAGCCCTACCCCCAGGGAAGAGACCCAGTACTTC. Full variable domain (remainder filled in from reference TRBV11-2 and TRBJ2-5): EAGVAQSPRYKIIEKRQSVAFWCNPISGHATLYWYQQILGQGPKLLIQFQNNGVVDDSQLPKDRFSAERLKGVDSTLKIQPAKLEDSAVYLCASSPTPREETQYFGPGTRLLVL.